Following are 10 T cell receptor beta chains from one sample sequenced in a study of Ad26.COV2.S vaccination and SARS-CoV-2 variants. Sequencing used immunoSEQ multiplex PCR; TCRdb keeps in-frame clones, though not all of them. The table includes roughly 410,000 clones, roughly 80% detected once. As for treatment: some 20 received Ad26.COV2.S at low or high dose, single or two shots; roughly five received placebo; per-sample allocation not given. After the first vaccine or placebo injection, samples were drawn on day 63. Sequencing used peripheral blood, obtained in a trial of Ad26.COV2.S vaccine versus placebo. These TCRs come from a person between 18 and 59 years old who received the Ad26.COV2.S COVID-19 vaccine or a placebo.

The genes are TRBV6-5 and TRBJ2-7; 8 bases line up with TRBD1. The V gene's germline CDR1 is MNHEY and CDR2 SVGAGI. The CDR3 has 13 residues. V lost 6 bases, J lost 3 bases, and 4 bases stayed unmatched. The CDR3 coding sequence is TGTGCCAGCAGACAGGGGGAAGACTACGAGCAGTACTTC. This sequence encodes CASRQGEDYEQYF.

Only a few counts were recorded for this clone. V gene TRBV9 combines with J gene TRBJ2-2, with D unclear. This CDR3 contains 14 residues. In germline, CDR1 is SGDLS, CDR2 YYNGEE. With 0 bases removed from V and 1 base from J, the gap between germline ends came to 4 bases. Here the CDR3 reads CASSVDRNTGELFF. CDR3 sequence (DNA): TGTGCCAGCAGCGTAGACCGGAACACCGGGGAGCTGTTTTTT.

This clone was seen repeatedly, ten times or more. This sequence joins TRBV6-5 and TRBJ1-6; D remains unclear. The CDR3 covers 13 residues. Germline lookup yields CDR1 MNHEY and CDR2 SVGAGI. V was shortened by 10 bases and J by 8 bases, with 15 bases between the two germline ends. The CDR3 DNA sequence: TGTGCCACCCGGAGGACCGACGATTCACCCCTCCACTTT. Amino acids: CATRRTDDSPLHF.

This clone occurred once. The V and J genes are TRBV7-9 and TRBJ1-1; no reliable D call. The CDR3 runs 12 residues. The V end lost 5 bases, the J end lost 11 bases, and 15 bases lay between the germline ends. The germline CDR1 and CDR2 sequences are SEHNR and FQNEAQ (reference sequence). The chain's CDR3 is CASSDTPLGAFF. In DNA form, the CDR3 reads TGTGCCAGCAGCGATACGCCCCTTGGTGCTTTCTTT.

This clone was detected once. This rearrangement joins TRBV29-1 to TRBJ2-5; D not certain. V lost 7 bases to trimming and J lost 0 bases, with 9 bases between them. The length of the CDR3 is 12 residues. Germline CDR1 and CDR2: SQVTM and ANQGSEA. CDR3 DNA: TGCAGCGCCACGACCGACCAAGAGACCCAGTACTTC. Translating gives CSATTDQETQYF. Filled out from reference TRBV29-1 and TRBJ2-5, the complete variable domain reads SAVISQKPSRDICQRGTSLTIQCQVDSQVTMMFWYRQQPGQSLTLIATANQGSEATYESGFVIDKFPISRPNLTFSTLTVSNMSPEDSSIYLCSATTDQETQYFGPGTRLLVL.

The rearrangement joins TRBV5-1 to TRBJ2-5, with D possibly TRBD1 on 5 matching bases. From germline, CDR1 is SGHRS and CDR2 YFSETQ. V was trimmed by 0 bases and J by 0 bases, leaving 15 bases between them. CDR3 length equals 17 residues. This chain's CDR3 is CASSLEGALMYQETQYF. CDR3 nucleotides: TGCGCCAGCAGCTTGGAAGGGGCGCTTATGTACCAAGAGACCCAGTACTTC. Full variable domain (remainder filled in from reference TRBV5-1 and TRBJ2-5): KAGVTQTPRYLIKTRGQQVTLSCSPISGHRSVSWYQQTPGQGLQFLFEYFSETQRNKGNFPGRFSGRQFSNSRSEMNVSTLELGDSALYLCASSLEGALMYQETQYFGPGTRLLVL.

The chain combines TRBV19 with TRBJ2-5; D ambiguous. The germline gives CDR1 LNHDA, CDR2 SQIVND (reference sequence). V was cut by 4 bases and J by 4 bases, with 10 bases left in between. The CDR3 runs 13 residues. CDR3 DNA sequence: TGTGCCAGTAGTACGCCCCTCGGAGAGACCCAGTACTTC. Translation: CASSTPLGETQYF.

The chain recombines TRBV5-6 with TRBJ2-7, with D perhaps being TRBD1 or TRBD2 (6 bases each). The CDR3 is 14 amino acids. Germline assignment: CDR1 SGHDT and CDR2 YYEEEE. V lost 2 bases and J lost 0, with 9 bases in between. DNA of the CDR3: TGTGCCAGCAGCTTAGGGGGGAGCTCCTACGAGCAGTACTTC. Protein sequence: CASSLGGSSYEQYF.

The chain recombines TRBV7-9 with TRBJ2-1; 10 bases align to TRBD2. The germline CDR1 and CDR2 sequences are SEHNR and FQNEAQ (reference sequence). The V gene end was trimmed by 8 bases and the J gene end by 6 bases; junction bases not matched to a gene: 7. The CDR3 contains 14 residues. CDR3 region: CASVTQREGNEQFF. In nucleotides, the CDR3 is TGTGCCAGCGTGACCCAGCGGGAGGGCAATGAGCAGTTCTTC.

The chain recombines TRBV29-1 with TRBJ1-1; 9 nucleotides agree with TRBD1. The CDR3 runs to 13 residues. With 7 bases clipped from V and 2 bases from J, the junction kept 5 bases outside the gene matches. The germline CDR1 and CDR2 sequences are SQVTM and ANQGSEA. CDR3 sequence (DNA): TGCAGCGCGACGGACAGGGGAAACACTGAAGCTTTCTTT. Its protein product is CSATDRGNTEAFF.